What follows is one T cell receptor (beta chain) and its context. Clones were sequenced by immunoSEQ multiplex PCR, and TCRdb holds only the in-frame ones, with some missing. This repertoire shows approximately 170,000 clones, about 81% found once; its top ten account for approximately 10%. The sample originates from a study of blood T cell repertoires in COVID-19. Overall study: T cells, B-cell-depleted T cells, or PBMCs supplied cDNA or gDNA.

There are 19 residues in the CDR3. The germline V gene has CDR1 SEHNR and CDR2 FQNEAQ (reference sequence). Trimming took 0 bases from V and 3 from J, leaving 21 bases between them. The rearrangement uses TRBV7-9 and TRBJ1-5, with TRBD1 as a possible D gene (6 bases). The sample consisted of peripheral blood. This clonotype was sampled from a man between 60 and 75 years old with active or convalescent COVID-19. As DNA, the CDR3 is TGTGCCAGCAGCTTAGCGCAGGGAGTGGGTGGGGACACCAATCAGCCCCAGCATTTT. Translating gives CASSLAQGVGGDTNQPQHF. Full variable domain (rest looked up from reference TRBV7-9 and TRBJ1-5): DTGVSQNPRHKITKRGQNVTFRCDPISEHNRLYWYRQTLGQGPEFLTYFQNEAQLEKSRLLSDRFSAERPKGSFSTLEIQRTEQGDSAMYLCASSLAQGVGGDTNQPQHFGDGTRLSIL.